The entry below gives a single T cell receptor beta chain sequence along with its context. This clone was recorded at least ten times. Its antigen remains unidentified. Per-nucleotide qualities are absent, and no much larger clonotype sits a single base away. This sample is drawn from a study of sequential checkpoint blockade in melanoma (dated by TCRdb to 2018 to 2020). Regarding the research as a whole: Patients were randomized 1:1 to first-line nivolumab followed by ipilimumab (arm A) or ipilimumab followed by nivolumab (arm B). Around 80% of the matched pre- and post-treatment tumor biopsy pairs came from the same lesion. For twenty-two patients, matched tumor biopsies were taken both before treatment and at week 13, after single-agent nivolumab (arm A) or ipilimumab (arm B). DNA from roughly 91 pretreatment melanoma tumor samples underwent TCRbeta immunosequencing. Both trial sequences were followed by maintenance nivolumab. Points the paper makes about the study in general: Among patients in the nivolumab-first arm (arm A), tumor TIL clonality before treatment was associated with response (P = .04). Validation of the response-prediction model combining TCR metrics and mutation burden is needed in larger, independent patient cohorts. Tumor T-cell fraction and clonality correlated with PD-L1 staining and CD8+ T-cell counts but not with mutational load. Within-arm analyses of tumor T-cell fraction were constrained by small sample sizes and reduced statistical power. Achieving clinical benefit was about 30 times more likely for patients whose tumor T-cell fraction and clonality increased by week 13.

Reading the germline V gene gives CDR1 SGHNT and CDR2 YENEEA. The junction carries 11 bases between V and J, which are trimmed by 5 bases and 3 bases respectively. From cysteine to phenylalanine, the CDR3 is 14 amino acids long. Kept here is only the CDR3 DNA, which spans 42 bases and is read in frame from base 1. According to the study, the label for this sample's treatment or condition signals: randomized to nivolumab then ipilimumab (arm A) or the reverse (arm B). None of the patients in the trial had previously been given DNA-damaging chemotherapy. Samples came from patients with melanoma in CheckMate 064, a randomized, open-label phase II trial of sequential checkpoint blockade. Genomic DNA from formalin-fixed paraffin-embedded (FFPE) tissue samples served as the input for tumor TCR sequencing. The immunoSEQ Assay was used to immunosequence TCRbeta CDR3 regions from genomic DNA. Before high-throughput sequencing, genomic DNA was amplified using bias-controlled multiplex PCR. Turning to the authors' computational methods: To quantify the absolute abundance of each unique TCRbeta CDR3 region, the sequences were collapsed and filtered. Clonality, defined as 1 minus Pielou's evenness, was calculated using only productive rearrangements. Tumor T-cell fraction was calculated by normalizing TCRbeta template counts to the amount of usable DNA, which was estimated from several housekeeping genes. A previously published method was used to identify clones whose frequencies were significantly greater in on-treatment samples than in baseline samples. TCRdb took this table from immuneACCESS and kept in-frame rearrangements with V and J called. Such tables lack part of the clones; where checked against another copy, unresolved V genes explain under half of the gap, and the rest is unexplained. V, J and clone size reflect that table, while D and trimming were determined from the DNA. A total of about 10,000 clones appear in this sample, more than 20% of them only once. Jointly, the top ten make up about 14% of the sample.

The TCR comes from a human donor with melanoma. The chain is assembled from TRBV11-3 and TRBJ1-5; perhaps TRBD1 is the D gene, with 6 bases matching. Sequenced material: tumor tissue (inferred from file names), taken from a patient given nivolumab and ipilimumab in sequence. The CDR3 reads CASSPDRINQPQHF. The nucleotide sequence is TGTGCCAGCAGCCCGGACAGAATCAATCAGCCCCAGCATTTT.